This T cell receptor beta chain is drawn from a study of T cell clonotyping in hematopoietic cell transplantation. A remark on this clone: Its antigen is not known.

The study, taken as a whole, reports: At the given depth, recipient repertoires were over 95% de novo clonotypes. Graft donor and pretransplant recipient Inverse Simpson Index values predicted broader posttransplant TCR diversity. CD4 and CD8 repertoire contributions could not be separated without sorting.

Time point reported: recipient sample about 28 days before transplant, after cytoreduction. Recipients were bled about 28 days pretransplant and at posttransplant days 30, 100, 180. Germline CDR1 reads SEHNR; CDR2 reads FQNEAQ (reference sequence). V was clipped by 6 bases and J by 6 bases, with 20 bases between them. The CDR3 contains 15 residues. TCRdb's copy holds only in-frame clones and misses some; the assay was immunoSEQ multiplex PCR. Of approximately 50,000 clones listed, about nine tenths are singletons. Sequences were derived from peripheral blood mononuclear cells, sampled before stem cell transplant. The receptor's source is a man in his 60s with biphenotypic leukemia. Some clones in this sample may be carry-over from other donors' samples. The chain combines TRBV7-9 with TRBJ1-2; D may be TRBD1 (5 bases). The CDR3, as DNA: TGTGCCAGCAGTCCGACCGCAGGGATGTGGGATGGCTACACCTTC. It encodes CASSPTAGMWDGYTF. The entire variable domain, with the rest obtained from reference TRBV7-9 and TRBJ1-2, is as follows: DTGVSQNPRHKITKRGQNVTFRCDPISEHNRLYWYRQTLGQGPEFLTYFQNEAQLEKSRLLSDRFSAERPKGSFSTLEIQRTEQGDSAMYLCASSPTAGMWDGYTFGSGTRLTVV.